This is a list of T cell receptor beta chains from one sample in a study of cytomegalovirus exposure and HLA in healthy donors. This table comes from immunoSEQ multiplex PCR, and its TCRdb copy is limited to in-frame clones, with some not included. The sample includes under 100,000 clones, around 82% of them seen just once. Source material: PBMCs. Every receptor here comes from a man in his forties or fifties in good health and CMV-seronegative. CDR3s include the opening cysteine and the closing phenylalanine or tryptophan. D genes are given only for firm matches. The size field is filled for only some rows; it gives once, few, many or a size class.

CDR3 DNA: TGTGCCAGCAATGTCAGAATCGATTCACCCCTCCACTTT
CDR3 protein: CASNVRIDSPLHF
D gene: -
V gene: TRBV2
J gene: TRBJ1-6
clone size: -

CDR3 DNA: TGTGCCAGCAGCTTCACTAGAGGTGATTCCGATACGCAGTATTTT
CDR3 protein: CASSFTRGDSDTQYF
D gene: -
V gene: TRBV5-6
J gene: TRBJ2-3
clone size: few

CDR3 DNA: TGTGCCAGCAAATTTTTAACCGGACAGTTAAATGAAAAACTGTTTTTT
CDR3 protein: CASKFLTGQLNEKLFF
D gene: -
V gene: TRBV28
J gene: TRBJ1-4
clone size: -

CDR3 DNA: TGTGCCAGCAGTTACTCCGACAGGGGGACCTACGAGCAGTACTTC
CDR3 protein: CASSYSDRGTYEQYF
D gene: TRBD1
V gene: TRBV6-5
J gene: TRBJ2-7
clone size: once

CDR3 DNA: TGTGCCAGCAGCCCTATAAGCGGCAATGAGCAGTTCTTC
CDR3 protein: CASSPISGNEQFF
D gene: -
V gene: TRBV11-2
J gene: TRBJ2-1
clone size: -

CDR3 DNA: TGTGCCAGCAGCCCGCGTAGGGGATCCTACAATGAGCAGTTCTTC
CDR3 protein: CASSPRRGSYNEQFF
D gene: -
V gene: TRBV7-3
J gene: TRBJ2-1
clone size: few

CDR3 DNA: TGTGCCAGCGAACAGGGTAATAGCGACTATGGCTACACCTTC
CDR3 protein: CASEQGNSDYGYTF
D gene: -
V gene: TRBV5-6
J gene: TRBJ1-2
clone size: -

CDR3 DNA: TGTGCCAGCAGCCTCGGACAGCTCTACGAGCAGTACTTC
CDR3 protein: CASSLGQLYEQYF
D gene: -
V gene: TRBV7-2
J gene: TRBJ2-7
clone size: few

CDR3 DNA: TGTGCCAGCAGCCAAATGGACAGGGAGGCAGCCTACGAGCAGTACTTC
CDR3 protein: CASSQMDREAAYEQYF
D gene: TRBD1
V gene: TRBV14
J gene: TRBJ2-7
clone size: -

CDR3 DNA: TGTGCCAGCAGTTTTAAAGAGGGAAACACCATATATTTT
CDR3 protein: CASSFKEGNTIYF
D gene: -
V gene: TRBV27
J gene: TRBJ1-3
clone size: -

CDR3 DNA: TGTGCCAGCAGCACAAGGACAGGGGAAAGGGTCTATGGCTACACCTTC
CDR3 protein: CASSTRTGERVYGYTF
D gene: TRBD1
V gene: TRBV11-2
J gene: TRBJ1-2
clone size: once

CDR3 DNA: TGTGCCAGCAGCGGCACACAGGGGGGCGGCAAGGAGCAGTTCTTC
CDR3 protein: CASSGTQGGGKEQFF
D gene: TRBD1
V gene: TRBV11-3
J gene: TRBJ2-1
clone size: -

CDR3 DNA: TGTGCCAGCAGCCCTGGACTAGGTTTCGGAGGCGAGCAGTTCTTC
CDR3 protein: CASSPGLGFGGEQFF
D gene: TRBD2
V gene: TRBV5-8
J gene: TRBJ2-1
clone size: -

CDR3 DNA: TGCAGCGTAGGGACTAGCGGACTCATAAAGACCCAGTACTTC
CDR3 protein: CSVGTSGLIKTQYF
D gene: TRBD2
V gene: TRBV29-1
J gene: TRBJ2-5
clone size: -

CDR3 DNA: TGTGCCAGCACCGACAGGGGGGCTGGAAACACCATATATTTT
CDR3 protein: CASTDRGAGNTIYF
D gene: TRBD1
V gene: TRBV25-1
J gene: TRBJ1-3
clone size: -

CDR3 DNA: TGTGCCAGCAGCTTTAGACTAGGGACGCCCCAGCATTTT
CDR3 protein: CASSFRLGTPQHF
D gene: -
V gene: TRBV7-6
J gene: TRBJ1-5
clone size: -

CDR3 DNA: TGTGCCAGCACAGACAGCCACCGGGAGCTGTTTTTT
CDR3 protein: CASTDSHRELFF
D gene: -
V gene: TRBV27
J gene: TRBJ2-2
clone size: -

CDR3 DNA: TGTGCCAGCAGTGCGGACAGGCGCTACGAGCAGTACTTC
CDR3 protein: CASSADRRYEQYF
D gene: TRBD1
V gene: TRBV6-1
J gene: TRBJ2-7
clone size: -

CDR3 DNA: TGTGCCAGCAGCGCCGCCGGGACTAGCAGGGAGACCCAGTACTTC
CDR3 protein: CASSAAGTSRETQYF
D gene: TRBD2
V gene: TRBV7-9
J gene: TRBJ2-5
clone size: -

CDR3 DNA: TGTGCCAGCAGCTGGACAGACTCACCCCTCCACTTT
CDR3 protein: CASSWTDSPLHF
D gene: -
V gene: TRBV7-8
J gene: TRBJ1-6
clone size: -

CDR3 DNA: TGTGCCAGCAGCTTAACTGAGGGGGTTGCCGGGGAGCTGTTTTTT
CDR3 protein: CASSLTEGVAGELFF
D gene: -
V gene: TRBV7-3
J gene: TRBJ2-2
clone size: -

CDR3 DNA: TGTGCCAGCAGCCAATCAGGGTCCCTTGAAAAACTGTTTTTT
CDR3 protein: CASSQSGSLEKLFF
D gene: -
V gene: TRBV4-2
J gene: TRBJ1-4
clone size: few

CDR3 DNA: TGTGCCAGCAGTCCGGTGGACACAATAAACTATGGCTACACCTTC
CDR3 protein: CASSPVDTINYGYTF
D gene: -
V gene: TRBV27
J gene: TRBJ1-2
clone size: -

CDR3 DNA: TGCGCCAGCAGCATACGGACAGGGGGCTACAATGAGCAGTTCTTC
CDR3 protein: CASSIRTGGYNEQFF
D gene: TRBD1
V gene: TRBV5-1
J gene: TRBJ2-1
clone size: -

CDR3 DNA: TGCGCCAGCAGCCAACCAACGGGGGGGCTAGCCGGGGAGCTGTTTTTT
CDR3 protein: CASSQPTGGLAGELFF
D gene: TRBD2
V gene: TRBV4-1
J gene: TRBJ2-2
clone size: few

CDR3 DNA: TGTGCCAGCAGCCCCGACAGCCTCTCCTATAATTCACCCCTCCACTTT
CDR3 protein: CASSPDSLSYNSPLHF
D gene: -
V gene: TRBV11-2
J gene: TRBJ1-6
clone size: -

CDR3 DNA: TGCGCCAGCAGCCCGGGGAGTGTGGGGGCGGCCTACAATGAGCAGTTCTTC
CDR3 protein: CASSPGSVGAAYNEQFF
D gene: -
V gene: TRBV4-3
J gene: TRBJ2-1
clone size: -

CDR3 DNA: TGCGCCAGCAGCCAAGACCTTCCCTCGGGACAGCTTAATGAAAAACTGTTTTTT
CDR3 protein: CASSQDLPSGQLNEKLFF
D gene: TRBD1
V gene: TRBV4-1
J gene: TRBJ1-4
clone size: -

CDR3 DNA: TGTGCTAGTGGTTTCAAGCCCAATGAGCAGTTCTTC
CDR3 protein: CASGFKPNEQFF
D gene: -
V gene: TRBV12-5
J gene: TRBJ2-1
clone size: few

CDR3 DNA: TGTGCCAGCAGGCGACAGGCTCACTCCTATGGCTACACCTTC
CDR3 protein: CASRRQAHSYGYTF
D gene: -
V gene: TRBV28
J gene: TRBJ1-2
clone size: few

CDR3 DNA: TGTGCCAGCAGTTGGGGAGGCAATCAGCCCCAGCATTTT
CDR3 protein: CASSWGGNQPQHF
D gene: -
V gene: TRBV5-8
J gene: TRBJ1-5
clone size: -

CDR3 DNA: TGTGCCAGCAGCCCTAGTGGGGGGGCTCGAGATACGCAGTATTTT
CDR3 protein: CASSPSGGARDTQYF
D gene: -
V gene: TRBV11-2
J gene: TRBJ2-3
clone size: -

CDR3 DNA: TGTGCCTGGAGGACAGGAAGCAATCAGCCCCAGCATTTT
CDR3 protein: CAWRTGSNQPQHF
D gene: -
V gene: TRBV30
J gene: TRBJ1-5
clone size: -